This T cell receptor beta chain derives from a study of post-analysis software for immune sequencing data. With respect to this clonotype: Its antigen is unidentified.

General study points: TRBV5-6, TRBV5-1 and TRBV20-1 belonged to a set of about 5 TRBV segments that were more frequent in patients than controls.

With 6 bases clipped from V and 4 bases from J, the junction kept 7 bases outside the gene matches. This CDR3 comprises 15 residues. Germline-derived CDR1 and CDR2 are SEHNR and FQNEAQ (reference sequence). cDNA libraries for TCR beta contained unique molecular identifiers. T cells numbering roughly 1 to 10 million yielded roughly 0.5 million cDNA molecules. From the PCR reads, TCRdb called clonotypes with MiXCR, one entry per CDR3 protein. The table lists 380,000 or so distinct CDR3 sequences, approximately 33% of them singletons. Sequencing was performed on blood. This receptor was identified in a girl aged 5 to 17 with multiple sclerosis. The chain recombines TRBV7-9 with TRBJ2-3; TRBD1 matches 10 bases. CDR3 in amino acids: CASRDPGQGSDTQYF. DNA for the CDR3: TGTGCCAGCAGGGACCCGGGACAGGGGTCAGATACGCAGTATTTT. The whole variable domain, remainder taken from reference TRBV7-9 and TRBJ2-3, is DTGVSQNPRHKITKRGQNVTFRCDPISEHNRLYWYRQTLGQGPEFLTYFQNEAQLEKSRLLSDRFSAERPKGSFSTLEIQRTEQGDSAMYLCASRDPGQGSDTQYFGPGTRLTVL.